The T cell receptor (beta chain) under discussion was sequenced for a study of blood T cells in healthy people across ages. Findings and caveats of the study: Per-million-T-cell TCR beta diversity fell roughly linearly with age. Diversity was higher, and naive CD4+ cells more numerous, in long-lived donors than in aged donors.

This clonotype has just a few counts. Its antigen is currently unknown. The V end lost 3 bases, the J end lost 5 bases, and 8 bases lay between the germline ends. In germline, CDR1 is DFQATT, CDR2 SNEGSKA (reference sequence). The CDR3 loop spans 12 amino acids. The individuals who served as donors were healthy Caucasians living in Russia, aged roughly 6 to 100. Then a second PCR, running about 6 to 12 cycles, was carried out with a sample-barcoded 5' primer and a J-beta primer mix. TCRdb analysed the 5' RACE reads with MiXCR anew, one entry per CDR3 protein. The sample records approximately 1.5 million distinct CDR3 sequences, roughly 32% being singletons.

Sequenced sample: blood. V gene TRBV20-1 combines with J gene TRBJ2-1; D remains ambiguous. The sequence came from a woman in her twenties or thirties in good health. DNA of the CDR3: TGCAGTGCTAGGGAGATACACAATGAGCAGTTCTTC. It is translated as CSAREIHNEQFF.